Listed below are T cell receptor beta chains from one sample, sequenced in a study of OX40 agonist ivuxolimab in advanced cancers. Profiling relied on immunoSEQ multiplex PCR, and the TCRdb table lists in-frame clones only, not all of them. The sample contains about 68,000 clones, about 85% of which appear only once. Sequencing used CD4+ or CD8+ T cells sorted from blood, obtained in a trial of the OX40 agonist ivuxolimab. These receptors originate from an adult with an advanced solid tumor such as melanoma, head and neck, liver or kidney cancer. Each CDR3 is given with its conserved first and last residue. The D gene is left open where the match is weak. Only some rows state a clone size, as once, few, many or a class for expanded clones.

J gene: TRBJ2-3; D gene: TRBD2; clone size: -; V gene: TRBV4-1; CDR3 DNA: TGCGCCAGCAGCCAATCACTAGCGGGGGGGCCGGATACGCAGTATTTT; CDR3 protein: CASSQSLAGGPDTQYF
J gene: TRBJ1-5; D gene: -; clone size: -; V gene: TRBV9; CDR3 DNA: TGTGCCAGCAGCGTAGCGGGAGGGAGGGATCAGCCCCAGCATTTT; CDR3 protein: CASSVAGGRDQPQHF
J gene: TRBJ1-2; D gene: TRBD1; clone size: -; V gene: TRBV6-6; CDR3 DNA: TGTGCCAGCAGTTACAAGGGACAGGCTGCCTATGGCTACACCTTC; CDR3 protein: CASSYKGQAAYGYTF
J gene: TRBJ2-7; D gene: TRBD2; clone size: -; V gene: TRBV10-2; CDR3 DNA: TGCGCCAGCAGGACTAGCGGGGAATACGAGCAGTACTTC; CDR3 protein: CASRTSGEYEQYF
J gene: TRBJ2-5; D gene: -; clone size: -; V gene: TRBV7-9; CDR3 DNA: TGTGCCAGCAGCTCCGGGACTCTGCTCCAAGAGACCCAGTACTTC; CDR3 protein: CASSSGTLLQETQYF
J gene: TRBJ2-3; D gene: -; clone size: -; V gene: TRBV7-3; CDR3 DNA: TGTGCCAGCAGCTTATTCTACACAGATACGCAGTATTTT; CDR3 protein: CASSLFYTDTQYF
J gene: TRBJ2-7; D gene: -; clone size: -; V gene: TRBV7-2; CDR3 DNA: TGTGCCAGCAGCCCCCAGGGGGGGGTCGGCTACGAGCAGTACTTC; CDR3 protein: CASSPQGGVGYEQYF
J gene: TRBJ1-2; D gene: -; clone size: -; V gene: TRBV2; CDR3 DNA: TGTGCCAGCAGGGGAGGAAACTATGGCTACACCTTC; CDR3 protein: CASRGGNYGYTF
J gene: TRBJ1-1; D gene: -; clone size: -; V gene: TRBV11-3; CDR3 DNA: TGTGCCAGCAGCTCGGGACCTCTGAACACTGAAGCTTTCTTT; CDR3 protein: CASSSGPLNTEAFF
J gene: TRBJ2-7; D gene: TRBD2; clone size: -; V gene: TRBV4-3; CDR3 DNA: TGCGCCAGCAGCCTCGGGGGCGGGGGGGCCTACGAGCAGTACTTC; CDR3 protein: CASSLGGGGAYEQYF
J gene: TRBJ1-2; D gene: -; clone size: -; V gene: TRBV6-1; CDR3 DNA: TGTGCCAGCAGTGAATTCGGGGGGACTAACTATGGCTACACCTTC; CDR3 protein: CASSEFGGTNYGYTF
J gene: TRBJ2-2; D gene: -; clone size: -; V gene: TRBV7-8; CDR3 DNA: TGTGCCAGCAGCTTTCCACCACAGGGAGTCGCCGGGGAGCTGTTTTTT; CDR3 protein: CASSFPPQGVAGELFF
J gene: TRBJ2-3; D gene: -; clone size: -; V gene: TRBV7-8; CDR3 DNA: TGTGCCAGCAGCTTATTGGGACAATACACAGATACGCAGTATTTT; CDR3 protein: CASSLLGQYTDTQYF
J gene: TRBJ2-5; D gene: -; clone size: -; V gene: TRBV25-1; CDR3 DNA: TGTGCCAGCAGTGATCCGGGACTTATCCAAGAGACCCAGTACTTC; CDR3 protein: CASSDPGLIQETQYF
J gene: TRBJ2-5; D gene: TRBD1; clone size: once; V gene: TRBV2; CDR3 DNA: TGTGCCAGCAGTGGACAGGGGCAAGAGACCCAGTACTTC; CDR3 protein: CASSGQGQETQYF
J gene: TRBJ2-1; D gene: TRBD2; clone size: -; V gene: TRBV2; CDR3 DNA: TGTGCCAGCAGTCCGACTAGCGGGGGGGCCTTTGAGCAGTTCTTC; CDR3 protein: CASSPTSGGAFEQFF
J gene: TRBJ2-3; D gene: TRBD2; clone size: -; V gene: TRBV4-1; CDR3 DNA: TGCGCCAGCAGCCAAGAGCCGGGGGGGATCACAGATACGCAGTATTTT; CDR3 protein: CASSQEPGGITDTQYF
J gene: TRBJ2-2; D gene: -; clone size: -; V gene: TRBV5-1; CDR3 DNA: TGCGCCAGCAAGCAGGGGATCACCGGGGAGCTGTTTTTT; CDR3 protein: CASKQGITGELFF
J gene: TRBJ1-2; D gene: TRBD1; clone size: -; V gene: TRBV2; CDR3 DNA: TGTGCCAGCAGTACGAACCGGGACAGTTCCTATGGCTACACCTTC; CDR3 protein: CASSTNRDSSYGYTF
J gene: TRBJ1-4; D gene: -; clone size: -; V gene: TRBV5-8; CDR3 DNA: TGTGCCAGCGAGGAAGACTTGGGGGGTTCTAATGAAAAACTGTTTTTT; CDR3 protein: CASEEDLGGSNEKLFF
J gene: TRBJ2-2; D gene: -; clone size: -; V gene: TRBV6-5; CDR3 DNA: TGTGCCAGCAGATACCAGGGGAACACCGGGGAGCTGTTTTTT; CDR3 protein: CASRYQGNTGELFF
J gene: TRBJ2-2; D gene: -; clone size: -; V gene: TRBV6-1; CDR3 DNA: TGTGCCAGCAGTGAAGTTGGGAGTGCGGGCGGGGAGCTGTTTTTT; CDR3 protein: CASSEVGSAGGELFF
J gene: TRBJ1-4; D gene: TRBD1; clone size: -; V gene: TRBV19; CDR3 DNA: TGTGCCAGTACGGAGGGGGCGCTTACTAATGAAAAACTGTTTTTT; CDR3 protein: CASTEGALTNEKLFF
J gene: TRBJ1-5; D gene: -; clone size: -; V gene: TRBV6-5; CDR3 DNA: TGTGCCAGCAGACCAAGGCCCAGTAGCAATCAGCCCCAGCATTTT; CDR3 protein: CASRPRPSSNQPQHF
J gene: TRBJ1-2; D gene: TRBD1; clone size: -; V gene: TRBV6-5; CDR3 DNA: TGTGCCAGCAGTTACGGGACGGGACAGGGTAACTATGGCTACACCTTC; CDR3 protein: CASSYGTGQGNYGYTF
J gene: TRBJ2-7; D gene: -; clone size: once; V gene: TRBV10-3; CDR3 DNA: TGTGCCACCGGGACACTCTCCTACGAGCAGTACTTC; CDR3 protein: CATGTLSYEQYF
J gene: TRBJ2-5; D gene: TRBD2; clone size: -; V gene: TRBV6-6; CDR3 DNA: TGTGCCAGCAGTTGGGGACTAGGGTCGGAGACCCAGTACTTC; CDR3 protein: CASSWGLGSETQYF
J gene: TRBJ2-2; D gene: -; clone size: -; V gene: TRBV5-6; CDR3 DNA: TGTGCCAGCAGCTTCCCCCACATCAACACCGGGGAGCTGTTTTTT; CDR3 protein: CASSFPHINTGELFF
J gene: TRBJ1-4; D gene: -; clone size: -; V gene: TRBV10-3; CDR3 DNA: TGTGCCATCAGCCACACAACTAATGAAAAACTGTTTTTT; CDR3 protein: CAISHTTNEKLFF
J gene: TRBJ2-7; D gene: -; clone size: -; V gene: TRBV11-2; CDR3 DNA: TGTGCCACCCAACGAGACTACGAGCAGTACTTC; CDR3 protein: CATQRDYEQYF
J gene: TRBJ2-5; D gene: -; clone size: -; V gene: TRBV18; CDR3 DNA: TGTGCCAGCTCACCAGTCGCCCAGCGTGAGACCCAGTACTTC; CDR3 protein: CASSPVAQRETQYF
J gene: TRBJ2-5; D gene: -; clone size: -; V gene: TRBV7-2; CDR3 DNA: TGTGCCAGCAGCGGGAGGACGGGACTCCATCAAGAGACCCAGTACTTC; CDR3 protein: CASSGRTGLHQETQYF
J gene: TRBJ1-6; D gene: -; clone size: -; V gene: TRBV11-3; CDR3 DNA: TGTGCCAGCAGCTTCTCCTTCCTTCATGGTAATCCCCTCCACTTT; CDR3 protein: CASSFSFLHGNPLHF
J gene: TRBJ1-3; D gene: -; clone size: -; V gene: TRBV13; CDR3 DNA: TGTGCCAGCAGCTCCCGCTTAAACACCATATATTTT; CDR3 protein: CASSSRLNTIYF
J gene: TRBJ1-1; D gene: -; clone size: -; V gene: TRBV18; CDR3 DNA: TGTGCCAGCTCACCATATGGGGAGACTGAAGCTTTCTTT; CDR3 protein: CASSPYGETEAFF
J gene: TRBJ1-2; D gene: TRBD1; clone size: few; V gene: TRBV29-1; CDR3 DNA: TGCAGCGTTAGGGGGCAGAGCTATGGCTACACCTTC; CDR3 protein: CSVRGQSYGYTF
J gene: TRBJ1-2; D gene: -; clone size: once; V gene: TRBV2; CDR3 DNA: TGTGCCAGCAGGGGGGACCGCGCCTATGGCTACACCTTC; CDR3 protein: CASRGDRAYGYTF
J gene: TRBJ2-5; D gene: -; clone size: -; V gene: TRBV5-6; CDR3 DNA: TGTGCCAGCAGCTTGGCGGGGGCCCAAGAGACCCAGTACTTC; CDR3 protein: CASSLAGAQETQYF
J gene: TRBJ1-2; D gene: TRBD1; clone size: few; V gene: TRBV5-1; CDR3 DNA: TGCGCCAGCAGCCCCGGACAGGGGGATGGCTACACCTTC; CDR3 protein: CASSPGQGDGYTF
J gene: TRBJ2-2; D gene: -; clone size: few; V gene: TRBV4-2; CDR3 DNA: TGTGCCAGCAGCCAAGACGTGGGGATAACCCCGGGGGAGCTGTTTTTT; CDR3 protein: CASSQDVGITPGELFF
J gene: TRBJ1-5; D gene: -; clone size: -; V gene: TRBV6-6; CDR3 DNA: TGTGCCAGCAGTTCATCAGGGTATCAGCCCCAGCATTTT; CDR3 protein: CASSSSGYQPQHF
J gene: TRBJ1-2; D gene: -; clone size: once; V gene: TRBV2; CDR3 DNA: TGTGCCAGCAAGACTAGCTATGATGGCTACACCTTC; CDR3 protein: CASKTSYDGYTF
J gene: TRBJ2-1; D gene: -; clone size: -; V gene: TRBV29-1; CDR3 DNA: TGCAGCGTTGAAGAAGGGGGGTCGGTGGGCGATGAGCAGTTCTTC; CDR3 protein: CSVEEGGSVGDEQFF
J gene: TRBJ1-2; D gene: TRBD1; clone size: -; V gene: TRBV5-6; CDR3 DNA: TGTGCCAGCAGCCTCTTTCAGGGGGAAGGGAATGGCTACACCTTC; CDR3 protein: CASSLFQGEGNGYTF
J gene: TRBJ2-3; D gene: -; clone size: -; V gene: TRBV29-1; CDR3 DNA: TGCAGCGTTGGGCAGGGCGCAGATACGCAGTATTTT; CDR3 protein: CSVGQGADTQYF
J gene: TRBJ2-3; D gene: -; clone size: -; V gene: TRBV5-1; CDR3 DNA: TGCGCCAGCAGCTCGGGACAACCCCCAGATACGCAGTATTTT; CDR3 protein: CASSSGQPPDTQYF
J gene: TRBJ1-2; D gene: -; clone size: -; V gene: TRBV6-1; CDR3 DNA: TGTGCCAGCAGTGATACAGGGTATTATGGCTACACCTTC; CDR3 protein: CASSDTGYYGYTF
J gene: TRBJ1-4; D gene: -; clone size: few; V gene: TRBV27; CDR3 DNA: TGTGCCAGCAGTCGTCGCGCAGCCACTAATGAAAAACTGTTTTTT; CDR3 protein: CASSRRAATNEKLFF
J gene: TRBJ2-1; D gene: -; clone size: -; V gene: TRBV19; CDR3 DNA: TGTGCCAGTGGAGATAAGCTGTTCTTC; CDR3 protein: CASGDKLFF
J gene: TRBJ2-7; D gene: TRBD2; clone size: few; V gene: TRBV7-8; CDR3 DNA: TGTGCCAGCAGCTTATCTTTGCGGGGGGGAGTATATGAGCAGTACTTC; CDR3 protein: CASSLSLRGGVYEQYF
J gene: TRBJ2-3; D gene: TRBD2; clone size: -; V gene: TRBV7-2; CDR3 DNA: TGTGCCAGCAGCTCCCCCACTAGCGGGACATTCACAGATACGCAGTATTTT; CDR3 protein: CASSSPTSGTFTDTQYF
J gene: TRBJ2-1; D gene: TRBD2; clone size: -; V gene: TRBV6-6; CDR3 DNA: TGTGCCAGCATCTCAACTAGCGGGGGATACAATGAGCAGTTCTTC; CDR3 protein: CASISTSGGYNEQFF
J gene: TRBJ2-2; D gene: -; clone size: -; V gene: TRBV9; CDR3 DNA: TGTGCCAGCAGCGCGCCTCGAGGGGCAAGGAACACCGGGGAGCTGTTTTTT; CDR3 protein: CASSAPRGARNTGELFF
J gene: TRBJ1-2; D gene: -; clone size: -; V gene: TRBV6-4; CDR3 DNA: TGTGCCAGCAGCGCAGGGTACGGCTACACCTTC; CDR3 protein: CASSAGYGYTF
J gene: TRBJ1-2; D gene: TRBD1; clone size: -; V gene: TRBV7-9; CDR3 DNA: TGTGCCAGCAGCTGGGATGGGACAGGCTATGGCTACACCTTC; CDR3 protein: CASSWDGTGYGYTF
J gene: TRBJ2-1; D gene: TRBD2; clone size: -; V gene: TRBV2; CDR3 DNA: TGTGCCAGCATAACTAGCGGGGGTGATGAGCAGTTCTTC; CDR3 protein: CASITSGGDEQFF
J gene: TRBJ1-2; D gene: TRBD1; clone size: -; V gene: TRBV5-4; CDR3 DNA: TGTGCCAGCAGCCAAGACAGGGAAGGTGGCTACACCTTC; CDR3 protein: CASSQDREGGYTF
J gene: TRBJ1-1; D gene: -; clone size: many; V gene: TRBV2; CDR3 DNA: TGTGCCAGCAGCATTACAGAGAGCACTGAAGCTTTCTTT; CDR3 protein: CASSITESTEAFF
J gene: TRBJ2-7; D gene: -; clone size: -; V gene: TRBV6-6; CDR3 DNA: TGTGCCAGCAGTACGCCCTACCCGGGGGAGCAGTACTTC; CDR3 protein: CASSTPYPGEQYF
J gene: TRBJ1-1; D gene: TRBD1; clone size: -; V gene: TRBV11-1; CDR3 DNA: TGTGCCAGCAGCTTAGCTCCAGGGGGCACTGAAGCTTTCTTT; CDR3 protein: CASSLAPGGTEAFF